These 27 T cell receptor beta chains came from one sample sequenced in a study of CD8+CD57+ T cells in acquired aplastic anemia. Genomic DNA provided the template from which TCR beta VDJ and CDR3 profiles were obtained. TCRdb analysed the reads with MiXCR anew, one entry per CDR3 protein. Here the sample spans a few hundred thousand distinct CDR3 sequences, under 65% being singletons. For sequencing, patients were chosen who had shown expansion of CD8+CD57+ cells by flow cytometry. The sample was sorted CD4+, CD8+, or CD8+CD57+ T cells (not recorded which) from PBMCs. The receptors come from a human donor with aplastic anemia.

This chain joins TRBV29-1 and TRBJ2-7; 10 bases agree with TRBD1. Germline loops: CDR1 SQVTM, CDR2 ANQGSEA. CDR3 length: 12 residues. V trimming: 8 bases; J trimming: 4 bases; junction bases outside the gene matches: 5. The CDR3 protein is CSTRQGAYEQYF. Written as DNA, the CDR3 is TGCAGCACCCGACAGGGGGCGTACGAGCAGTACTTC.

In this sample, this clonotype turned up once. The chain has TRBV6-6 and TRBJ1-6, with 8 nucleotides matching TRBD1. Germline assignment: CDR1 MNHNY and CDR2 SVGAGI (reference sequence). V trimming: 11 bases; J trimming: 14 bases; junction bases outside the gene matches: 17. The length of the CDR3 is 14 residues. The CDR3 region is CACNRDRSSATLHF. The DNA of the CDR3 is TGTGCCTGCAACCGGGACAGGTCATCTGCAACCCTCCACTTT.

Comment on this clonotype: The junction differs from germline at one of its ends, possibly a read error. The chain couples TRBV4-2 to TRBJ1-6, with D possibly being TRBD1 (5 bases). Germline CDR1 reads LGHNA; CDR2 reads YNFKEQ. The CDR3 totals 15 residues. In DNA form, the CDR3 reads TGTGTCAGCAGCTTGAGGCAGGGACTGGATTCACCCCTCCACTTT. It encodes CVSSLRQGLDSPLHF.

This clonotype appeared many times. J is TRBJ2-1 and V is TRBV20-1; D may be TRBD1 (5 bases). The CDR3 consists of 13 residues. Germline CDR1 and CDR2: DFQATT and SNEGSKA (reference sequence). Trimming cost V 4 bases and J 8 bases, with 15 bases left between them. The CDR3 here is CSAIRWGVDEQFF. CDR3 sequence (DNA): TGCAGTGCTATTCGGTGGGGCGTGGATGAGCAGTTCTTC.

The chain joins TRBV7-8 to TRBJ1-5, with D perhaps TRBD1 (6 bases). Germline V gives CDR1 SGHVS, CDR2 FQNEAQ. This CDR3 is built from 15 residues. Trimming shortened V by 5 bases and J by 4 bases, and 15 bases separated the two germline ends. CDR3 protein: CASSPDRDRNQPQHF. CDR3 nucleotides: TGTGCCAGCAGCCCTGATCGAGACAGGAATCAGCCCCAGCATTTT.

This clonotype was seen many times. The J gene is TRBJ2-1, the V gene TRBV10-3; 10 bases align to TRBD2. There are 18 residues in the CDR3. J lost 8 bases, V lost 4 bases, and 17 bases had no gene match. From germline, CDR1 is ENHRY and CDR2 SYGVKD. The CDR3 sequence: CAISGQESSGSVVHEQFF. CDR3 DNA sequence: TGTGCCATCAGTGGGCAGGAGTCTAGCGGGAGTGTAGTTCATGAGCAGTTCTTC.

There are a few counts of this clonotype. V is TRBV12-3 or TRBV12-4 and J is TRBJ1-2; no firm D call. Trimming removed 0 bases from V and 6 bases from J, with 11 bases in between. This CDR3 comprises 14 residues. DNA of the CDR3: TGTGCCAGCAGTTTAGCAGGAGGGCTCCATGGCTACACCTTC. Translation gives CASSLAGGLHGYTF.

The chain has TRBV19 and TRBJ1-5; perhaps TRBD1 as D (5 bases). Germline values: CDR1 LNHDA, CDR2 SQIVND (reference sequence). The CDR3 has 13 residues. Deletions cut 5 bases from V and 7 bases from J, with 12 bases between. The CDR3 region is CASSPPGRQPQHF. The CDR3 DNA reads as TGTGCCAGTAGTCCCCCGGGACGGCAGCCCCAGCATTTT.

This clonotype was counted at least ten times. The rearrangement links TRBV5-1 to TRBJ1-2; the D is unclear. In germline, CDR1 is SGHRS, CDR2 YFSETQ. This CDR3 has 13 amino acids. The V and J ends lost 0 bases and 6 bases respectively, with 9 bases between them. The CDR3 bases are TGCGCCAGCAGCTTGGGCACGTACGATGGCTACACCTTC. Protein product: CASSLGTYDGYTF.

This clonotype was detected a few times. V usage is TRBV2 and J usage is TRBJ1-6; D might be TRBD1 (5 bases). CDR1 is SNHLY, CDR2 FYNNEI, per germline. With 7 bases removed from V and 9 bases from J, the gap between germline ends came to 16 bases. There are 14 residues in the CDR3. The DNA of the CDR3 is TGTGCCAGCAACAGCGTCAGGGAGAGTTCACCCCTCCACTTT. Its translation: CASNSVRESSPLHF.

The chain carries TRBV15 and TRBJ2-7, with 10 bases lining up with TRBD1. V dropped 1 base and J dropped 3; count of bases not matched to a gene: 6. The CDR3 loop spans 16 amino acids. Germline V gene sequence: CDR1 LNHNV, CDR2 YYDKDF (reference sequence). CDR3: CATSRGLGTGVYEQYF. CDR3 DNA: TGTGCCACCAGCAGAGGTTTGGGGACAGGGGTCTACGAGCAGTACTTC.

This clonotype was seen only a few times. The chain employs TRBV20-1 and TRBJ2-2; D is possibly TRBD1 (5 bases). The CDR3 loop spans 11 amino acids. Germline CDR1 and CDR2: DFQATT and SNEGSKA (reference sequence). The V and J ends lost 5 bases and 7 bases respectively, with 8 bases between them. The CDR3 sequence is CSASGYGELFF. In DNA form, the CDR3 reads TGCAGTGCTTCAGGGTACGGGGAGCTGTTTTTT.

The chain recombines TRBV2 with TRBJ2-5; TRBD2 agrees at 9 bases. CDR3 length: 14 amino acids. Germline CDR1 is SNHLY and CDR2 is FYNNEI. J gave up 1 base and V 6 bases, and 3 bases lay outside the gene matches. The CDR3 region has the DNA TGTGCCAGCAGCGGCGGGGGGGCCCAAGAGACCCAGTACTTC. Encoded protein: CASSGGGAQETQYF. The full variable domain, completed using reference TRBV2 and TRBJ2-5, is EPEVTQTPSHQVTQMGQEVILRCVPISNHLYFYWYRQILGQKVEFLVSFYNNEISEKSEIFDDQFSVERPDGSNFTLKIRSTKLEDSAMYFCASSGGGAQETQYFGPGTRLLVL.

The rearrangement joins TRBV20-1 to TRBJ2-3; 12 bases are a match to TRBD2. CDR3 size: 15 residues. V trimming: 4 bases; J trimming: 9 bases; junction bases outside the gene matches: 11. Germline V gives CDR1 DFQATT, CDR2 SNEGSKA (reference sequence). The CDR3 DNA follows: TGCAGTGCTACGTTCCTAGCGGGGGGGCGGGAGACGCAGTATTTT. Its translation: CSATFLAGGRETQYF.

Many counts were recorded for this clonotype. The V gene is TRBV20-1, the J gene TRBJ2-5, with TRBD2 as a possible D gene (7 bases). CDR3 size: 13 residues. V lost 0 bases to trimming and J lost 7 bases, with 12 bases between them. Germline V gives CDR1 DFQATT, CDR2 SNEGSKA (reference sequence). The CDR3 reads CSARERGGSTQYF. The CDR3, as DNA: TGCAGTGCTAGAGAAAGGGGGGGGTCGACCCAGTACTTC.

Remarks on this clonotype: Just one base apart from a much larger clone, this may be a read error. V usage is TRBV7-9 and J usage is TRBJ2-2, with 7 bases that match TRBD2. Germline V lookup: CDR1 SEHNR, CDR2 FQNEAQ (reference sequence). This CDR3 contains 15 residues. CDR3 nucleotide sequence: TGTGCCAGCAGCACTCCAGCGGGAAGTACCGGGGAGCTGGTTTTT. It specifies CASSTPAGSTGELVF.

The chain carries TRBV29-1 and TRBJ2-2; 10 bases match TRBD2. In germline, CDR1 is SQVTM, CDR2 ANQGSEA. The V segment lost 5 bases and the J segment 9 bases; nucleotides outside the gene matches: 6. The CDR3 consists of 13 residues. CDR3 amino acids: CSVSSGRSRELFF. The CDR3 nucleotides are TGCAGCGTTAGTAGCGGGAGGAGTCGGGAGCTGTTTTTT.

This chain links TRBV2 with TRBJ2-1; D gene uncertain. CDR1 SNHLY and CDR2 FYNNEI come from the germline V gene. CDR3 length: 14 amino acids. Trimming removed 6 bases at V and 8 bases at J, with 17 bases between. The DNA for the CDR3 is TGTGCCAGCAGGGACCCCGACTGGCTCTATGAGCAGTTCTTC. Amino acids: CASRDPDWLYEQFF.

As regards this clonotype: This CDR3 is missing its conserved last phenylalanine or tryptophan, likely due to a read error. The V call is TRBV5-1, the J call TRBJ2-1, with D perhaps assigned TRBD1 or TRBD2 (6 bases each). The CDR3 length is 15 residues. Looked up from germline, CDR1 is SGHRS and CDR2 is YFSETQ. Written as DNA, the CDR3 is TGCGCCAGCAGCCTTAGGGGGGACTCCTATAATGAGCAGTTCCTC. Encoded protein: CASSLRGDSYNEQFL.

CDR3 sequence reads: CASHGQGANEAFF. CDR3 DNA sequence: TGCGCCAGCCACGGACAGGGGGCCAATGAAGCTTTCTTT. This rearrangement joins TRBV5-1 to TRBJ1-1, with 11 bases aligning to TRBD1. V lost 7 bases, J lost 7 bases, and 6 bases stayed unmatched. There are 13 residues in the CDR3. CDR1 is SGHRS and CDR2 is YFSETQ in the germline V gene.

The chain has TRBV7-3 and TRBJ2-4; no definite D call. Germline V CDR1 and CDR2: SGHTA, FQGTGA. Trimming left V 5 bases short and J 2 bases short, with 10 bases between. This CDR3 comprises 14 residues. The CDR3 sequence is CASSPSRSKNIQYF. In nucleotides, the CDR3 is TGTGCCAGCAGCCCATCCCGATCCAAAAACATTCAGTACTTC.

On this clonotype: Its ends do not fully match the called genes, so a read error is possible. This sequence joins TRBV5-1 and TRBJ2-7; TRBD2 matches at 10 bases. Germline V lookup: CDR1 SGHRS, CDR2 YFSETQ. The CDR3 extends over 16 amino acids. The CDR3, as DNA: TGTGCCAGCAGCTCCAGACTAGCGGGTTTATACTACGAGCAGTACTTC. Its translation is CASSSRLAGLYYEQYF.

This clonotype is a singleton in its sample. The chain employs TRBV20-1 and TRBJ2-7; 9 nucleotides line up with TRBD1. J lost 5 bases, V lost 0 bases, and 8 bases had no gene match. This CDR3 has 15 residues. Germline lookup yields CDR1 DFQATT and CDR2 SNEGSKA (reference sequence). The CDR3 sequence: CSARDSGTGSHEQYF. The CDR3 DNA follows: TGCAGTGCTAGAGACTCCGGGACAGGGTCCCACGAGCAGTACTTC.

CDR3 sequence reads: CASSLGRGDNQPQHF. CDR3 nucleotides: TGTGCCAGCAGCCTGGGTAGGGGAGACAATCAGCCCCAGCATTTT. V and J are TRBV2 and TRBJ1-5, with D maybe TRBD1 (5 bases). The germline V gene encodes CDR1 SNHLY and CDR2 FYNNEI. The CDR3 totals 15 residues. V lost 6 bases, J lost 3 bases, and 15 bases lay in between.

There are many counts of this clonotype. The J gene is TRBJ2-5, the V gene TRBV10-3, with D maybe TRBD2 (5 bases). Germline CDR1 and CDR2: ENHRY and SYGVKD. There are 13 residues in the CDR3. The germline V and J ends were trimmed by 6 bases and 7 bases, with 15 bases remaining between them. The CDR3 sequence: CAIRPEGVGTQYF. CDR3 in DNA: TGTGCCATCAGGCCTGAGGGTGTAGGGACCCAGTACTTC.

The V and J genes are TRBV7-2 and TRBJ1-6; D is unresolved. The ends were cut back, 5 bases at V and 7 bases at J, with 9 bases in the middle. This CDR3 has 13 residues. CDR1 and CDR2 (germline): SGHTA, FQGNSA. CDR3 sequence (DNA): TGTGCCAGCAGCCCCGGTCGGAATTCACCCCTCCACTTT. Amino acid sequence: CASSPGRNSPLHF.

CDR3 sequence: CASSLGTGGNEQYF. The CDR3 DNA follows: TGCGCCAGCAGCTTGGGGACAGGGGGAAACGAGCAGTACTTC. The chain has TRBV5-1 and TRBJ2-7; 10 bases map to TRBD1. The CDR3 spans 14 residues. CDR1 and CDR2 from the germline V gene are SGHRS and YFSETQ. After removal of 0 bases from V and 5 bases from J, the junction contained 2 bases not matched to a gene.